The present T cell receptor beta chain was sequenced within a study of cytomegalovirus exposure and HLA in healthy donors (dated by TCRdb to between 2016 and 2019). Regarding the study in general: An earlier analysis of roughly 500 of the donors reported over 250 Gb of sequence data and 95 million to 140 million unique TCR beta sequences obtained from roughly 170 million T cells. Roughly 300 gigabases of sequencing data and tens of millions of unique TCR sequences were included in an early release covering about 700 HLA-typed donors. Of the 300 to 500 genotyped donors, 65% to 90% were placed in the genetic ancestry cluster associated with self-reported Caucasian donors. The study aimed to test whether signatures of past pathogen exposure could be identified by cataloging public T cell receptors. The study profiled the T cell repertoires of hundreds of subjects by immunosequencing and related them to cytomegalovirus serostatus. Along with the roughly 700-subject first cohort, a separate validation cohort of over a hundred different subjects was used. The study combined high-throughput TCR immunosequencing, statistical association of individual TCRs with disease status, and machine learning to predict cytomegalovirus infection status. A later analysis re-analyzed previously published TCR beta repertoires from 650 to 800 donors and added high-resolution HLA genotyping to study TCR occurrence patterns. Rather than using new phenotypic data, the later analysis identified candidate immune exposures from TCR beta sequences and from how often those sequences occurred across donors. An earlier analysis of around 580 of the donors used high-throughput TCR beta sequencing to judge whether each TCR beta V gene segment behaved as functional or pseudogenic. Alongside the repertoire data, information on donor age, sex, ethnicity and CMV serostatus was compiled. A later genetic analysis took genome-wide SNP genotypes for about 55% of the roughly 670 donors and used that subset as a discovery cohort. Every discovery cohort repertoire had been produced on one sequencing platform. Class I and class II HLA loci were covered by the typing at four-digit resolution. The number of typed donors differed by locus: roughly 620-630 for A, B, C, DRB1 and DQB1; 500 to 550 for DQA1; some 590 for DPA1; and 400 to 480 for DPB1. Four to six DR-DQ haplotypes were handled as single units for association and clustering, since linkage in the cohort was strong. Among some 410 genotyped donors of the cohort, an average of approximately 250,000 unique TCR beta nucleotide sequences were sequenced per donor, roughly a sixth of them non-productive.

To note about this clone: Its antigen remains undetermined. No much larger clone exists at a distance of one base, and base qualities are not known.

The research as a whole found: Linkage disequilibrium might explain the correlated functional status among segregating V segments, but an unknown experimental factor could not be excluded. Because HLA typing was missing for some donors at each locus, association tests included only the typed subset. A cluster of highly shared sequence variants was judged likely to represent a technical artifact of the sequencing pipeline. Cytomegalovirus status was reported to be diagnosed by the classifier with high specificity and sensitivity in both the original and validation cohorts. A later analysis found that TCR association rates varied across HLA loci, with DRB1 alleles showing the most associated TCRs and HLA-C alleles the fewest. A few of the identified cytomegalovirus-associated TCR beta chains were confirmed in vitro to be specific for cytomegalovirus antigens. The study gave a list of roughly 150 TCR beta chains associated with cytomegalovirus. When HLA alleles, especially DR and DQ, strongly co-occurred, attributing TCR associations to individual alleles was difficult. About 17 rarely observed V segments, including chromosome 9 orphons, were excluded from the earlier analysis of some 590 of the donors because counts were too low. A further reported finding was that TCR beta sequences accurately predicted the HLA-A and HLA-B alleles for most subjects in the first cohort. The only immune exposure information available for the cohort was CMV serostatus. At a false discovery rate of 0.05, a later analysis linked about 16,000 TCR beta sequences to specific HLA alleles. The authors suggested that the approach could potentially be extended to other disease states and immunological phenotypes. In an earlier analysis of approximately 590 of the donors, most TCR beta V segments appeared in productive rearrangements about 87% or about 30% of the time, broadly matching IMGT annotations. Most CMV-associated TCR beta chains appeared to be HLA-restricted in a later analysis, and the HLA associations seemed to be driven largely by CMV exposure. Compared with equally common non-associated chains, HLA-associated TCR beta chains in a later analysis were more clonally expanded and had lower generation probabilities. Presence/absence analyses assumed roughly uniform sequencing depth across donors, an assumption that may not hold. In a later genetic analysis, a missense DCLRE1C variant was associated with V-gene and J-gene trimming of TCR beta chains, and the association was replicated in an independent cohort. Because the 87-base-pair reads could not distinguish some IMGT-functional V segments, including TRBV6-2 and TRBV6-3, those segments were excluded. In a later genetic analysis, fewer N-insertions in productive TCRs were reported among donors in an Asian-associated ancestry cluster than the roughly 640-donor mean. The cohort was sequenced for TCR beta chains only, and without alpha or paired-chain data the features that could be detected were limited. Most TCR sequences were observed very rarely across donors, whereas some public TCRs were present in many individuals. A later analysis reported that several top co-occurrence clusters appeared linked to parvovirus B19, influenza, CMV and Epstein-Barr virus.

The protocol used for the library was the immunoSEQ multiplex PCR assay. For the multiplex PCR, a mixture combining 60 forward primers for TCR Vbeta segments and 13 reverse primers for TCR Jbeta segments was used. A multiplex PCR assay on genomic DNA amplified the CDR3 region of rearranged TCR beta genes. The amplified TCR beta libraries were sequenced on the Illumina HiSeq System as 87-base-pair reads. The paper's processing steps were these. A later analysis counted some 80 million unique TCR beta chains across the 500 to 850 repertoires, and roughly 10 million of these chains were shared by at least two donors. A nearest-neighbor algorithm error-corrected the raw reads and collapsed the reads into unique sequences, merging closely related sequences to remove PCR and sequencing errors. Alignment of CDR3 sequences to IMGT reference sequences was used to assign V, D and J gene segments. Each retained sequence needed at least a six-nucleotide match to both a V gene segment and a J gene segment. Rearrangements were classified as productive when the CDR3 lacked stop codons and remained in frame with V and J, and all other rearrangements were classified as non-productive. CDR3 was defined by IMGT convention, running from the second conserved V-encoded cysteine to the conserved J-encoded phenylalanine. The earlier analysis of about 620 of the donors excluded sequences that lacked an unambiguous match to a single V gene segment. In an earlier analysis of 587 of the donors, V segments were called functional above 56.7% productive rearrangements and were called segregating when the between-donor standard deviation exceeded 5%. A statistical classification framework was built to diagnose cytomegalovirus status from the catalog of TCR beta chain sequences. A later analysis assigned V and J genes by comparing TCR nucleotide sequences with IMGT/GENE-DB human TR gene sequences. The TCRdist pipeline was used in a later analysis to assign CDR3 sequences and most-parsimonious VDJ recombination scenarios. In a later analysis, each TCR beta chain was defined by its CDR3 amino acid sequence together with its V-gene family, and reads without a unique V-gene family were excluded. A later analysis removed over 500 highly shared, low-generation-probability nucleotide sequences to deal with suspected cross-contamination and a sequencing artifact. In a later analysis, a clonal expansion index was calculated for each public chain from normalized within-repertoire ranks of inferred template counts. In a later analysis, generation probabilities were computed using a VDJ recombination model fitted to out-of-frame rearrangements, and the results were checked against IGoR. In a later analysis, hypergeometric tests were used to score TCR-TCR, TCR-HLA and TCR-CMV co-occurrence, with a repertoire-size bias correction applied to TCR pairs. In a later analysis, false discovery rates were estimated by permuting HLA or CMV assignments 20 times. In a later analysis, co-occurring TCRs were grouped using DBSCAN, with TCRdist sequence similarity added in when clustering inside HLA-allele-positive subsets. Repertoires with fewer than 30,000 or more than 120,000 public chains, plus five repertoires with anomalous nucleotide sharing, were excluded from co-occurrence clustering. The table was pulled from immuneACCESS by TCRdb, which kept in-frame rearrangements only. Such tables lose some clones; where checked, under half of the loss comes from unresolved V genes, and the rest has no known cause. That table gives V, J and clone size, and the DNA gave D and trimming. Present in this sample are some 180,000 clones, around 76% of which were seen just once. The ten largest account for about 2.1% of the sample.

In total, fewer than 750 healthy bone marrow donors made up the cohort. All cohort members were sampled while nominally healthy, although unrecorded immune exposures were likely present. The donor was CMV seronegative and was included in the group of several hundred seronegative cohort members. A peripheral blood sample was provided by each donor, and peripheral blood mononuclear cells were used for TCR beta sequencing. The Qiagen DNeasy Blood Extraction Kit was used to extract genomic DNA from the blood cell samples. The CDR3, from cysteine to phenylalanine, totals 16 residues. Of the read, only the CDR3 DNA is kept; its 48 bases are in frame from base 1. CDR1 MGHDK and CDR2 SYGVNS were looked up in the germline V gene. V is reduced by 4 bases and J by 2 bases, leaving a spacing of 18 bases between them.

This TCR came from a young man in good health and CMV-seronegative. The sample taken for sequencing was PBMCs. The rearrangement joined TRBV25-1 to TRBJ2-7; the D gene is perhaps TRBD1, from 6 matching bases. This receptor carries the CDR3 CASSADQQGPTYEQYF. The base sequence is TGTGCCAGCAGTGCGGACCAACAGGGCCCTACCTACGAGCAGTACTTC.